These T cell receptor beta chains were read from a single sample in a study of shared clonotypes between healthy human individuals. The table came from immunoSEQ multiplex PCR; TCRdb's copy has only in-frame clones and leaves some out. The sample has millions of clones, 90% to 95% seen once. Material: naive CD4+ T cells from PBMCs. These receptors came from a man younger than 30 in good health. Some clones in this sample may be carry-over from other donors' samples. CDR3s include the opening cysteine and the closing phenylalanine or tryptophan. The D gene is left open where the match is weak. Rows may omit the clone size; those that give it use once, few, many or a size class.

j_call | clone_size | d_call | v_call | cdr3_aa | cdr3_nt
TRBJ1-1 | . | . | TRBV5-1 | CASSFLDGSTEAFF | TGCGCCAGCAGCTTCCTGGACGGTAGCACTGAAGCTTTCTTT
TRBJ2-1 | . | TRBD1 | TRBV28 | CASTGPGQGGGEQFF | TGTGCCAGCACCGGCCCGGGACAGGGGGGCGGTGAGCAGTTCTTC
TRBJ2-1 | . | TRBD1 | TRBV7-9 | CASSADRGEQFF | TGTGCCAGCAGCGCCGACAGGGGTGAGCAGTTCTTC
TRBJ2-4 | . | TRBD2 | TRBV7-2 | CASSLVASGATKNIQYF | TGTGCCAGCAGCTTAGTGGCTAGCGGGGCCACCAAAAACATTCAGTACTTC
TRBJ2-7 | . | . | TRBV7-2 | CASSLRDLGEQYF | TGTGCCAGCAGCTTAAGGGACCTGGGGGAGCAGTACTTC
TRBJ2-1 | . | . | TRBV9 | CASSVATTTRGFYNEQFF | TGTGCCAGCAGCGTAGCTACAACAACCCGGGGGTTCTACAATGAGCAGTTCTTC
TRBJ2-6 | . | . | TRBV5-1 | CASNLNSGANVLTF | TGCGCCAGCAACCTGAATTCTGGGGCCAACGTCCTGACTTTC
TRBJ2-5 | . | . | TRBV18 | CATPPRRVGTQYF | TGTGCCACCCCCCCCCGACGTGTTGGGACCCAGTACTTC
TRBJ2-1 | . | TRBD1 | TRBV7-6 | CASSLQQGAYNEQFF | TGTGCCAGCAGCTTACAACAGGGGGCCTACAATGAGCAGTTCTTC
TRBJ1-1 | . | TRBD1 | TRBV28 | CASSLWAGGMAEAFF | TGTGCCAGCAGTTTATGGGCAGGGGGAATGGCTGAAGCTTTCTTT
TRBJ1-4 | once | TRBD1 | TRBV4-2 | CASSLQGAGNNEKLFF | TGTGCCAGCAGCTTACAGGGGGCGGGCAATAATGAAAAACTGTTTTTT
TRBJ2-7 | . | TRBD2 | TRBV10-1 | CASRQSGTSVQYF | TGCGCCAGCAGGCAGTCCGGGACTAGCGTGCAGTACTTC
TRBJ2-5 | once | . | TRBV10-3 | CAISDVLETQYF | TGTGCCATCAGTGATGTTCTAGAGACCCAGTACTTC
TRBJ2-5 | . | . | TRBV5-5 | CASSLQGGTEETQYF | TGTGCCAGCAGCCTCCAGGGGGGTACGGAAGAGACCCAGTACTTC
TRBJ1-2 | . | . | TRBV2 | CASSVSRGGYTF | TGTGCCAGCAGTGTCAGTCGGGGTGGCTACACCTTC
TRBJ1-1 | . | . | TRBV7-9 | CASSLAEGTEAFF | TGTGCCAGCAGCTTAGCGGAGGGAACTGAAGCTTTCTTT
TRBJ1-5 | . | . | TRBV9 | CASSRGLQPQHF | TGTGCCAGCAGCAGGGGGTTACAGCCCCAGCATTTT
TRBJ2-5 | . | . | TRBV15 | CATSRVGETQYF | TGTGCCACCAGCAGAGTTGGAGAGACCCAGTACTTC
TRBJ2-3 | . | . | TRBV2 | CASLREAPDTQYF | TGTGCCAGCTTGAGGGAGGCCCCAGATACGCAGTATTTT
TRBJ1-5 | . | TRBD1 | TRBV28 | CASWSRDRVQPQHF | TGTGCCAGTTGGAGCCGGGACAGGGTGCAGCCCCAGCATTTT
TRBJ1-2 | . | . | TRBV4-1 | CASSQEPGGGYTF | TGCGCCAGCAGCCAAGAGCCGGGAGGGGGCTACACCTTC
TRBJ2-1 | once | TRBD2 | TRBV7-2 | CASSPLAGARSNEQFF | TGTGCCAGCAGCCCGCTAGCGGGAGCTAGGAGCAATGAGCAGTTCTTC
TRBJ2-7 | . | . | TRBV5-1 | CASSLPGNHEQYF | TGCGCCAGCAGCCTTCCGGGGAACCACGAGCAGTACTTC
TRBJ2-7 | . | . | TRBV28 | CASTSFGLLVSEQYF | TGTGCCAGCACCTCCTTCGGGCTTTTAGTTAGCGAGCAGTACTTC
TRBJ1-2 | few | TRBD1 | TRBV5-1 | CASRLRQGNNYGYTF | TGCGCCAGCCGACTCCGACAGGGAAATAACTATGGCTACACCTTC
TRBJ2-2 | . | . | TRBV29-1 | CSVHPGPANTGELFF | TGCAGCGTCCACCCGGGACCCGCGAACACCGGGGAGCTGTTTTTT
TRBJ1-5 | . | TRBD1 | TRBV25-1 | CASSGHGTGDSNQPQHF | TGTGCCAGCAGTGGCCACGGGACAGGAGATAGCAATCAGCCCCAGCATTTT
TRBJ1-5 | few | . | TRBV7-9 | CASSSPNQPQHF | TGTGCCAGCAGCTCCCCCAATCAGCCCCAGCATTTT
TRBJ2-1 | . | . | TRBV5-6 | CASSLGRSSYNEQFF | TGTGCCAGCAGCTTGGGAAGGTCATCCTACAATGAGCAGTTCTTC
TRBJ2-3 | . | TRBD2 | TRBV2 | CASVAGGPGSSTDTQYF | TGTGCCAGCGTAGCGGGAGGGCCGGGAAGTTCCACAGATACGCAGTATTTT
TRBJ2-3 | . | . | TRBV18 | CASSPSLFVGERADTQYF | TGTGCCAGCTCACCATCGCTTTTCGTGGGAGAGAGGGCAGATACGCAGTATTTT
TRBJ2-7 | . | TRBD1 | TRBV4-2 | CASSQSWTGEYEQYF | TGTGCCAGCAGCCAATCTTGGACAGGGGAGTACGAGCAGTACTTC
TRBJ2-3 | once | TRBD2 | TRBV6-5 | CASSRGLATDTQYF | TGTGCCAGCAGCCGGGGACTAGCGACAGATACGCAGTATTTT
TRBJ2-2 | once | . | TRBV9 | CASSEAQHRNTGELFF | TGTGCCAGCAGCGAAGCCCAGCACCGTAACACCGGGGAGCTGTTTTTT
TRBJ2-1 | . | . | TRBV15 | CATSRDVAAVYNEQFF | TGTGCCACCAGCAGAGATGTGGCAGCCGTATACAATGAGCAGTTCTTC
TRBJ2-1 | . | . | TRBV6-1 | CASNVGDYNEQFF | TGTGCCAGCAACGTCGGGGATTACAATGAGCAGTTCTTC
TRBJ1-2 | . | . | TRBV30 | CAWSVGRIYGYTF | TGTGCCTGGAGTGTAGGGAGGATCTATGGCTACACCTTC
TRBJ2-1 | . | . | TRBV7-3 | CASSLGGEQFF | TGTGCCAGCAGCTTAGGTGGTGAGCAGTTCTTC
TRBJ2-7 | . | . | TRBV2 | CASSEGRQGYIYEQYF | TGTGCCAGCAGTGAGGGCCGACAAGGATATATCTACGAGCAGTACTTC
TRBJ1-1 | . | TRBD1 | TRBV5-1 | CASSFQMGGQGAGSAEAFF | TGCGCCAGCAGCTTCCAGATGGGAGGACAGGGGGCTGGGTCGGCTGAAGCTTTCTTT
TRBJ2-7 | . | . | TRBV28 | CASRPSGTLGFEQYF | TGTGCCAGCAGACCCTCCGGGACGCTAGGTTTCGAGCAGTACTTC
TRBJ2-7 | . | TRBD1 | TRBV28 | CASSLVGDREGVGQYF | TGTGCCAGCAGTTTAGTTGGGGACAGGGAAGGGGTAGGGCAGTACTTC
TRBJ2-1 | . | TRBD1 | TRBV28 | CASSLAGTGYNEQFF | TGTGCCAGCAGTCTCGCCGGGACAGGGTACAATGAGCAGTTCTTC
TRBJ2-3 | . | . | TRBV19 | CASSIVPGNTQYF | TGTGCCAGTAGTATAGTGCCGGGTAATACGCAGTATTTT
TRBJ1-4 | . | . | TRBV5-1 | CASSLGIGGNEKLFF | TGCGCCAGCAGCTTGGGGATTGGGGGTAATGAAAAACTGTTTTTT
TRBJ2-1 | . | TRBD1 | TRBV28 | CATRKGGASREQFF | TGTGCCACAAGGAAAGGGGGCGCTTCGAGAGAGCAGTTCTTC
TRBJ1-2 | . | TRBD1 | TRBV7-8 | CASSPMTGNNYGYTF | TGTGCCAGCAGCCCCATGACAGGGAATAACTATGGCTACACCTTC
TRBJ1-2 | . | . | TRBV6-6 | CASSPAPARGDGYTF | TGTGCCAGCAGTCCCGCCCCGGCCCGGGGGGATGGCTACACCTTC
TRBJ2-5 | . | TRBD1 | TRBV28 | CASSLQGWRETQYF | TGTGCCAGCAGCCTACAGGGGTGGAGGGAGACCCAGTACTTC
TRBJ2-5 | . | . | TRBV5-1 | CASSAGRSGGETQYF | TGCGCCAGCAGCGCGGGTCGCTCCGGTGGGGAGACCCAGTACTTC
TRBJ2-6 | . | TRBD2 | TRBV11-2 | CASSSGLAGVLSGANVLTF | TGTGCCAGCAGCTCGGGACTAGCGGGAGTCCTCTCTGGGGCCAACGTCCTGACTTTC